Below are 15 T cell receptor beta chains sequenced from a single sample in a study of blood T cells in healthy people across ages. The second PCR ran roughly 7 to 12 cycles with a sample-barcoded 5' primer and J-beta primers. TCRdb re-called the 5' RACE reads through MiXCR, storing one row per CDR3 protein. The sample lists roughly 1,700,000 distinct CDR3 sequences; under 30% were seen once. Sequences were obtained from blood. These receptors were collected from a young woman in good health.

The gene calls are TRBV20-1 and TRBJ2-7; D is unclear. The J call may be in error: the DNA end matches TRBJ2-5 better. This CDR3 contains 12 residues. CDR1 and CDR2 (germline): DFQATT, SNEGSKA (reference sequence). CDR3 sequence: CSASASTETQYF. The DNA for the CDR3 is TGCAGTGCTAGTGCGTCCACGGAGACCCAGTACTTC.

This clonotype was seen only a few times. The V gene is TRBV6-6, the J gene TRBJ1-5; D remains unclear. The ends were cut back, 10 bases at V and 5 bases at J, with 9 bases in the middle. The CDR3 covers 11 residues. Germline CDR1 is MNHNY and CDR2 is SVGAGI (reference sequence). CDR3 region: CATGRDQPQHF. The CDR3 coding sequence is TGTGCCACCGGGAGGGATCAGCCCCAGCATTTT.

This chain uses TRBV5-1 with TRBJ1-4; D might be TRBD1 (6 bases). The V gene lost 3 bases and the J gene lost 5 bases, with 11 bases spanning the gap. Germline CDR1 SGHRS, CDR2 YFSETQ. This CDR3 is 14 amino acids long. CDR3 residues: CASSWTERNEKLFF. The CDR3 bases are TGCGCCAGCAGCTGGACAGAGAGAAATGAAAAACTGTTTTTT.

This clonotype was detected a few times. The CDR3 DNA is TGCGCCAGCAGCTCAGGGGGGGCTCTTGAAGAGACCCAGTACTTC. Translating gives CASSSGGALEETQYF. The chain joins TRBV5-1 to TRBJ2-5, with D perhaps given as TRBD1 or TRBD2 (7 bases each). This CDR3 contains 15 residues. V was clipped by 3 bases and J by 3 bases, with 15 bases between them. The germline V gene has CDR1 SGHRS and CDR2 YFSETQ.

On this clonotype: The conserved closing phenylalanine or tryptophan is absent in this CDR3, likely reflecting a read error. It is unclear where the CDR3 begins or ends on the DNA, so no DNA is shown, and the CDR3 is as TCRdb lists it. This chain links TRBV10-3 with TRBJ1-1; the table gives TRBD1 as D, unverified against the DNA. A total of 8 residues make up the CDR3, ends included. The germline V gene encodes CDR1 ENHRY and CDR2 SYGVKD. The CDR3 here is CAISETQG.

The chain uses TRBV12-3 or TRBV12-4 and TRBJ2-7; 12 positions match TRBD2. The trim removed 4 bases at V and 4 bases at J, leaving 2 bases unmatched. This CDR3 is 14 amino acids long. Written as DNA, the CDR3 is TGTGCCAGCAGTTGGACTAGCGGGGAGTACGAGCAGTACTTC. This encodes CASSWTSGEYEQYF.

The V and J genes are TRBV4-1 and TRBJ2-7, with D possibly matching TRBD1 (6 bases). CDR1 MGHRA and CDR2 YSYEKL come from the germline V gene. Trimming took off 1 base at V and 3 bases at J, with 16 bases between the two ends. This CDR3 spans 16 amino acids. This CDR3 reads CASSQGFTGTHYEQYF. In DNA form, the CDR3 reads TGCGCCAGCAGCCAAGGATTTACCGGGACACACTACGAGCAGTACTTC.

This clonotype was observed many times. The V gene is TRBV12-3 or TRBV12-4, the J gene TRBJ2-4; 9 positions match TRBD1. CDR3 size: 15 residues. V was clipped by 6 bases and J by 7 bases; unmatched bases: 10. The CDR3, as DNA: TGTGCCAGCAGCCTGACCGGGACAGGGAACAACATTCAGTACTTC. Translating gives CASSLTGTGNNIQYF.

This clonotype has just a few counts. In DNA, the CDR3 is TGCGCCAGCAGCGCGGGGAGACGAGGAAATGAAAAACTGTTTTTT. The encoded protein is CASSAGRRGNEKLFF. The chain links TRBV5-1 to TRBJ1-4; D uncertain. Germline V lookup: CDR1 SGHRS, CDR2 YFSETQ. Between the trimmed V and J ends, which lost 4 bases and 5 bases, there was a span of 15 bases. The CDR3 has 15 amino acids.

The chain has TRBV3-1 and TRBJ2-4; possibly TRBD1 or TRBD2 for D (5 bases each). V gave up 3 bases and J gave up 9 bases, with 18 bases separating them. Germline V gene sequence: CDR1 LGHDT, CDR2 YNNKEL (reference sequence). This CDR3 comprises 15 residues. CDR3 protein: CASSQGTLRSSIQYF. Here the CDR3 DNA reads TGTGCCAGCAGCCAGGGGACCCTTCGGTCGAGCATTCAGTACTTC.

Only a few counts were recorded for this clonotype. The CDR3 spells CASTRDRQPQHF. The CDR3 DNA is TGTGCCAGCACCAGAGACCGGCAGCCCCAGCATTTT. V gene TRBV28 combines with J gene TRBJ1-5; D unclear. The CDR3 covers 12 residues. V dropped 7 bases and J dropped 7 bases, with 11 bases sitting between them. Germline V lookup: CDR1 MDHEN, CDR2 SYDVKM.

To note about this clonotype: This likely traces to a read error, being one base from a far larger clone. The chain combines TRBV7-2 with TRBJ2-7; D is undetermined. From germline, CDR1 is SGHTA and CDR2 FQGNSA. The CDR3 covers 13 residues. CDR3 residues: CASSLDPSYERYF. The CDR3 nucleotides read TGTGCCAGCAGCCTCGATCCTTCCTACGAGCGGTACTTC.

This clonotype has at least ten counts. The V call is TRBV29-1, the J call TRBJ2-1, with TRBD2 identical over 12 bases. The J segment lost 0 bases and the V segment lost 6 bases, leaving 6 bases of the junction unmatched. Germline CDR1 SQVTM, CDR2 ANQGSEA. The CDR3 runs 16 residues. The CDR3 DNA reads TGCAGCGTGTTTGGACTAGCGGGGAGCTCCTACAATGAGCAGTTCTTC. Its protein is CSVFGLAGSSYNEQFF.

In regard to this clonotype: Compared with germline, one end of the junction differs, possibly owing to a read error. J is TRBJ2-3 and V is TRBV28; 7 positions agree with TRBD1. The CDR3 sequence is 15 residues long. Germline assignment: CDR1 MDHEN and CDR2 SYDVKM. CDR3 bases: TGTGCCAGCAGCCCCGCAGGGGGACCTCTAGATGCGCAGTATTTT. Residues: CASSPAGGPLDAQYF.

This clonotype was seen only a few times. The CDR3 is CASSLARRGWHEQFF. CDR3 nucleotide sequence: TGTGCCAGCAGTTTAGCGCGTCGTGGTTGGCATGAGCAGTTCTTC. The chain has TRBV12-3 or TRBV12-4 and TRBJ2-1; unclear D gene. This CDR3 contains 15 residues. V lost 0 bases, J lost 8 bases, and 14 bases lay in between.